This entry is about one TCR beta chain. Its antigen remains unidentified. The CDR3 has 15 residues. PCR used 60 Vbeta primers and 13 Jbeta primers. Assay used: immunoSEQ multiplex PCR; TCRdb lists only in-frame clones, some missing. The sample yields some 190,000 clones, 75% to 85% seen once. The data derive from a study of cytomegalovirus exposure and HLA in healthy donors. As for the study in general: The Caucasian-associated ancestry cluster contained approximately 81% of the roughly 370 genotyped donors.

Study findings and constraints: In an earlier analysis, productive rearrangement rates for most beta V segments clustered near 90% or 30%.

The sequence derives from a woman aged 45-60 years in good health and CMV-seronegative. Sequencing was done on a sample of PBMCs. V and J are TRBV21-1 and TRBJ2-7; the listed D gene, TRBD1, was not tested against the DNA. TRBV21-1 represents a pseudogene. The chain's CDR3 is CASSTPGTVFYEQYF. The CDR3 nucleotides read TGTGCCAGCAGCACCCCCGGGACAGTTTTCTACGAGCAGTACTTC.